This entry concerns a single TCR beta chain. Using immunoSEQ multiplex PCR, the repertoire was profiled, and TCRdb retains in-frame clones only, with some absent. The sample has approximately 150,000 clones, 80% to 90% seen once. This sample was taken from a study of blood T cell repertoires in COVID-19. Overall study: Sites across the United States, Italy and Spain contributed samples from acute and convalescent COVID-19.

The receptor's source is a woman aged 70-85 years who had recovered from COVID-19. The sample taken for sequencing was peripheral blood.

CDR3 in DNA: TGTGCCAGCAGTGAATTAGGGGGGGGGACTCAGCCCCAGCATTTT. Protein: CASSELGGGTQPQHF. The V gene is TRBV6-1, the J gene TRBJ1-5, with a weak D call TRBD1 (6 bases). Trimming cost V 2 bases and J 6 bases, with 14 bases left between them. The germline V gene has CDR1 MNHNS and CDR2 SASEGT. The CDR3 has 15 amino acids.